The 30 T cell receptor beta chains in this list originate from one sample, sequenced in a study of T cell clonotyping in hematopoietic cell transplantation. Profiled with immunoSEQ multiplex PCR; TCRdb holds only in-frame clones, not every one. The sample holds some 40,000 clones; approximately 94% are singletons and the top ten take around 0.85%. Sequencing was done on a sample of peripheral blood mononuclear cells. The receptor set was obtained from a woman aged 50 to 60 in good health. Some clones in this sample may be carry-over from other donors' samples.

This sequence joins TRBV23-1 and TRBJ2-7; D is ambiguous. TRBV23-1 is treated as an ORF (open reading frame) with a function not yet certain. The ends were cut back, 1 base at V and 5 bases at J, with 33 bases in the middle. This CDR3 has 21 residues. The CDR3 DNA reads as TGCGCCAGCAGTCAATTCGACAATGACCACCTAGACTCCCCCTCTACCGACGAGCAGTACTTC. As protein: CASSQFDNDHLDSPSTDEQYF.

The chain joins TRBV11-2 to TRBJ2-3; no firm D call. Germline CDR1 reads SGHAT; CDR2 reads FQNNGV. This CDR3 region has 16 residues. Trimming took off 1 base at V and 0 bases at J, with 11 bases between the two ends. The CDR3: CASSLVGGYSTDTQYF. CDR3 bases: TGTGCCAGCAGCTTAGTAGGTGGATATAGCACAGATACGCAGTATTTT.

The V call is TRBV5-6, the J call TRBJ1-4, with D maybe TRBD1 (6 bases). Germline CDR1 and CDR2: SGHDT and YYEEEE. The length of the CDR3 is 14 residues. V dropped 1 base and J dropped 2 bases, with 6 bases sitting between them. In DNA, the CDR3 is TGTGCCAGCAGCTTGCAGGGGACTAATGAAAAACTGTTTTTT. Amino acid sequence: CASSLQGTNEKLFF.

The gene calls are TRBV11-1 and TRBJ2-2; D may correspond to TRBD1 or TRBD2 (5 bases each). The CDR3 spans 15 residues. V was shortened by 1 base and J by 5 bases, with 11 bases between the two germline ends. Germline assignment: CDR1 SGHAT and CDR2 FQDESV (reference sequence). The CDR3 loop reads CASSLGTGRTGELFF. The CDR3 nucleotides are TGTGCCAGCAGCTTAGGTACGGGGCGGACCGGGGAGCTGTTTTTT.

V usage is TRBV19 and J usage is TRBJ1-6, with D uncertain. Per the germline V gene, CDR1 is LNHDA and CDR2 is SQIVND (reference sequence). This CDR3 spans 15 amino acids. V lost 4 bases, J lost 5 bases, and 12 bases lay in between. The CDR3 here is CASSTTSTHNSPLHF. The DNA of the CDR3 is TGTGCCAGTAGTACGACAAGTACCCATAATTCACCCCTCCACTTT.

The CDR3 region has the DNA TGTGCCTGGAGACAGGGGCGGGATCAGCCCCAGCATTTT. It translates to CAWRQGRDQPQHF. The chain has TRBV30 and TRBJ1-5, with TRBD1 identical over 7 bases. Germline CDR1 reads GTSNPN; CDR2 reads SVGIG (reference sequence). V trimming: 3 bases; J trimming: 5 bases; junction bases outside the gene matches: 4. The CDR3 has 13 residues.

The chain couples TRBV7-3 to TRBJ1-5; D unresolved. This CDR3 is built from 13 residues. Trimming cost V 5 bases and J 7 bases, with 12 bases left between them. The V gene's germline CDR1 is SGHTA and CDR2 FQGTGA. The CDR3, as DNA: TGTGCCAGCAGCCAATTCCACGGGCAGCCCCAGCATTTT. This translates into CASSQFHGQPQHF.

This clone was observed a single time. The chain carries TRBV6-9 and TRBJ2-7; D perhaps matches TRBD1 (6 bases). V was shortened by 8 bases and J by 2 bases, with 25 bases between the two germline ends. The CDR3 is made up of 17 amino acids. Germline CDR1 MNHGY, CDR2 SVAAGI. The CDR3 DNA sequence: TGTGCCAGCCTTCACCGGGACACCAAGCACCAGACCTACGAGCAGTACTTC. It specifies CASLHRDTKHQTYEQYF.

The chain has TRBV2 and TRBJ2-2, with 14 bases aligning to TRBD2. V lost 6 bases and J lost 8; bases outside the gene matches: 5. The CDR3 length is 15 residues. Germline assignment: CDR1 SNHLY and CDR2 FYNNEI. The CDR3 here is CASSGLAGGRGELFF. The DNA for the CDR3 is TGTGCCAGCAGCGGACTAGCGGGGGGCAGGGGGGAGCTGTTTTTT.

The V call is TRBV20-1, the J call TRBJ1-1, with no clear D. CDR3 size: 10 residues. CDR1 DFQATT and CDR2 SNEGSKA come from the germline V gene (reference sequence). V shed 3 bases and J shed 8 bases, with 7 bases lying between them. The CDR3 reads CSASRGEAFF. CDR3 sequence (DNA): TGCAGTGCTAGCAGAGGAGAAGCTTTCTTT.

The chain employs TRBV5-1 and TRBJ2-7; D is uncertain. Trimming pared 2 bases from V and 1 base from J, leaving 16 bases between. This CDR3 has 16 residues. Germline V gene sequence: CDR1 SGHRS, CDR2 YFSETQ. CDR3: CASSFALRSASYEQYF. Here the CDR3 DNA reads TGCGCCAGCAGCTTCGCCCTGAGGAGCGCTTCCTACGAGCAGTACTTC.

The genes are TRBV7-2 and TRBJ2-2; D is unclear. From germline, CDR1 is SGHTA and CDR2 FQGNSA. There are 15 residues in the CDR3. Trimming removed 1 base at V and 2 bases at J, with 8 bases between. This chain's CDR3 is CASSLGLGNTGELFF. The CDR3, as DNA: TGTGCCAGCAGCTTAGGTTTAGGAAACACCGGGGAGCTGTTTTTT.

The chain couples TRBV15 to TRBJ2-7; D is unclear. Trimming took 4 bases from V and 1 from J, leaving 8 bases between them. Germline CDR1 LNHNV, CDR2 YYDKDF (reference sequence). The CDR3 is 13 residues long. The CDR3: CATSNSPSYEQYF. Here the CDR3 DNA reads TGTGCCACCAGCAACAGTCCATCCTACGAGCAGTACTTC.

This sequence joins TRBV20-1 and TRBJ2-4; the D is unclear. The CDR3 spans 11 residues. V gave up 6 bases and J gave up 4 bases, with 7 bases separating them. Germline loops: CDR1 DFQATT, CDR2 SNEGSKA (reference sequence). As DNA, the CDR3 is TGCAGTGCGGATCGTAAAAACATTCAGTACTTC. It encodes CSADRKNIQYF.

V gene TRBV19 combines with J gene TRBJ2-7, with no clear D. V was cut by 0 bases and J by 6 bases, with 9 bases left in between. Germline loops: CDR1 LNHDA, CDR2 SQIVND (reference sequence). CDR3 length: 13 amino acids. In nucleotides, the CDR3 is TGTGCCAGTAGTATAGAAGGCAGGACCGAGCAGTACTTC. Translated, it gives CASSIEGRTEQYF.

DNA for the CDR3: TGTGCCAGCAGCCAAGAACGGAGCCAGGTCGGTGGCTACACCTTC. Translating gives CASSQERSQVGGYTF. The chain links TRBV4-2 to TRBJ1-2; no clear D gene. The V gene lost 0 bases and the J gene lost 7 bases, with 15 bases spanning the gap. The CDR3 totals 15 residues. The germline V gene encodes CDR1 LGHNA and CDR2 YNFKEQ.

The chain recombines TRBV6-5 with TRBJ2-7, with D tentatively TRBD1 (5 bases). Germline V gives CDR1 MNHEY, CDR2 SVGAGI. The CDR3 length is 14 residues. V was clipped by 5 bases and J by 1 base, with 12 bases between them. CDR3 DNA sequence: TGTGCCAGCAGTCGACTTAGGGGATCCTACGAGCAGTACTTC. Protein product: CASSRLRGSYEQYF.

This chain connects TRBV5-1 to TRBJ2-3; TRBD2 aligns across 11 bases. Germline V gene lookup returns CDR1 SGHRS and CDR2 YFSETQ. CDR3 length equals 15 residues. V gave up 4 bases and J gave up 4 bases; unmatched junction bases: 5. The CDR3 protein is CASSAGLAGSDTQYF. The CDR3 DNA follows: TGCGCCAGCAGCGCTGGACTAGCGGGCTCAGATACGCAGTATTTT.

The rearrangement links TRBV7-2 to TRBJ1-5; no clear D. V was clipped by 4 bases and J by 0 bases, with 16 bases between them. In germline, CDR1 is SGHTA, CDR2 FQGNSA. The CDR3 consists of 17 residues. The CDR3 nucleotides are TGTGCCAGCAGCTCCCCCTTAGGCGGAGCTAGCAATCAGCCCCAGCATTTT. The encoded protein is CASSSPLGGASNQPQHF.

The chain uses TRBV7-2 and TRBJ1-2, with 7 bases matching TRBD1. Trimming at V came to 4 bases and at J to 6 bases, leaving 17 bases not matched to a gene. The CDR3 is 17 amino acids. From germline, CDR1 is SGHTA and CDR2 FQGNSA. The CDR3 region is CASSSRQRGLKYNGYTF. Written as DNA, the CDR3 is TGTGCCAGCAGCTCCCGGCAGAGGGGGCTGAAGTATAATGGCTACACCTTC.

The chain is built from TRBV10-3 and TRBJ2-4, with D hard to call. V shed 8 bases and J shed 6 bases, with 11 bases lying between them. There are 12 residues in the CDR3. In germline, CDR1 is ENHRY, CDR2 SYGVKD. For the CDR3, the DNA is TGTGCCATCCCGAAGTGGCGAAACATTCAGTACTTC. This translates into CAIPKWRNIQYF.

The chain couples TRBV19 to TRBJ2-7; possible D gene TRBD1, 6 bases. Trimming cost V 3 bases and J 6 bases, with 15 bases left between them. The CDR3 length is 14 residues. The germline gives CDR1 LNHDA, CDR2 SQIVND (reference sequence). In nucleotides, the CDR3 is TGTGCCAGTAGTATCCGAGGACAGAACTTCGAGCAGTACTTC. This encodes CASSIRGQNFEQYF.

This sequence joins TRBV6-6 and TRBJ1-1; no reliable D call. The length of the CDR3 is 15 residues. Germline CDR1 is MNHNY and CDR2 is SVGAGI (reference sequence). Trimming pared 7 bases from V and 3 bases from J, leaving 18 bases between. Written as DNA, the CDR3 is TGTGCCAGCACACCCCGCGGCAGGTCGGACACTGAAGCTTTCTTT. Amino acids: CASTPRGRSDTEAFF.

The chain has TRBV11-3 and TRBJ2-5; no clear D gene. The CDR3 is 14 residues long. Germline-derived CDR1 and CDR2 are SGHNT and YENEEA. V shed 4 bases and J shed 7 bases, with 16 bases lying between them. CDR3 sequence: CASSSQTMFGTQYF. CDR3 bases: TGTGCCAGCAGCTCTCAGACGATGTTTGGGACCCAGTACTTC.

The CDR3 loop reads CASSEGFWGSTEAFF. As DNA, the CDR3 is TGTGCCAGCAGTGAAGGGTTTTGGGGGAGCACTGAAGCTTTCTTT. This chain uses TRBV25-1 with TRBJ1-1; D is perhaps TRBD1 (5 bases). This CDR3 is 15 amino acids long. Per germline, CDR1 MGHDK and CDR2 SYGVNS. V dropped 2 bases and J dropped 4 bases, with 14 bases sitting between them.

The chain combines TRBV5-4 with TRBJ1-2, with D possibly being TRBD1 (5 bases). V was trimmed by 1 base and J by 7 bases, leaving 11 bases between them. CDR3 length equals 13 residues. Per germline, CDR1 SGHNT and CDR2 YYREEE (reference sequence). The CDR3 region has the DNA TGTGCCAGCAGCTTGCAGGGTTACGGTGGCTACACCTTC. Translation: CASSLQGYGGYTF. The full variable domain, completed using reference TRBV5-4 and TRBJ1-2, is ETGVTQSPTHLIKTRGQQVTLRCSSQSGHNTVSWYQQALGQGPQFIFQYYREEENGRGNFPPRFSGLQFPNYSSELNVNALELDDSALYLCASSLQGYGGYTFGSGTRLTVV.

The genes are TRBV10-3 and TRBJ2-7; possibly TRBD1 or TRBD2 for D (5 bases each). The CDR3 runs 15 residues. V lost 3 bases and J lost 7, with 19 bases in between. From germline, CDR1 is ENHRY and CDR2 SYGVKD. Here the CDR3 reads CAISDSTGAITEQYF. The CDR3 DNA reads TGTGCCATCAGTGACTCGACCGGGGCCATTACTGAGCAGTACTTC.

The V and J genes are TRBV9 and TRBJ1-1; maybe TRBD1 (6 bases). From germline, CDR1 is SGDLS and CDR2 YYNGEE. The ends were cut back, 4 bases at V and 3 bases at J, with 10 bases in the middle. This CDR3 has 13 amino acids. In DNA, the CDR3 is TGTGCCAGCAGCCCTCAGGGGTACACTGAAGCTTTCTTT. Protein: CASSPQGYTEAFF.

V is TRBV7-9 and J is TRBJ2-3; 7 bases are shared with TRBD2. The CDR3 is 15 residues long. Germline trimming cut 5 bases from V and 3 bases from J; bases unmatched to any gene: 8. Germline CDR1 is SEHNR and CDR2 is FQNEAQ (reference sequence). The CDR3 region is CASSVPSGTTDTQYF. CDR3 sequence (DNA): TGTGCCAGCAGCGTCCCTAGCGGTACGACAGATACGCAGTATTTT. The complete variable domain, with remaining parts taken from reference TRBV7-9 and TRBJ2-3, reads DTGVSQNPRHKITKRGQNVTFRCDPISEHNRLYWYRQTLGQGPEFLTYFQNEAQLEKSRLLSDRFSAERPKGSFSTLEIQRTEQGDSAMYLCASSVPSGTTDTQYFGPGTRLTVL.

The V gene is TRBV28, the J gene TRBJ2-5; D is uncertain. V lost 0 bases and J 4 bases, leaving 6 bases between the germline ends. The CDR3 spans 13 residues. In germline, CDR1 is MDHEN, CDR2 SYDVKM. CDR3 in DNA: TGTGCCAGCAGTTTATGGTCCTTAGAGACCCAGTACTTC. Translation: CASSLWSLETQYF.